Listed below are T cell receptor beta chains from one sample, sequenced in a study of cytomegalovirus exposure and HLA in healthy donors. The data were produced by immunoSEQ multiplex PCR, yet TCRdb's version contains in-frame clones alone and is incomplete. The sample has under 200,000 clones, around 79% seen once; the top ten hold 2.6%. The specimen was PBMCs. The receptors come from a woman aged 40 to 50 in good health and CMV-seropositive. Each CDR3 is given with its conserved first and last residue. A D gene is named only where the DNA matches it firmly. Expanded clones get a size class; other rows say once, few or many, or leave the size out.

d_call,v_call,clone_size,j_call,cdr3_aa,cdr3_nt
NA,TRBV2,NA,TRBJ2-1,CASSQTGNEQFF,TGTGCCAGCAGTCAGACGGGCAATGAGCAGTTCTTC
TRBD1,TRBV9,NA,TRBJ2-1,CASSLRDRGYNEQFF,TGTGCCAGCAGCCTCCGGGACAGGGGGTACAATGAGCAGTTCTTC
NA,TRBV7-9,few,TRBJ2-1,CSSSLADRDLFF,TGTTCCAGCAGCTTAGCAGACCGGGATCTGTTCTTC
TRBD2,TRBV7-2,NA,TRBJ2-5,CASSLTSGRVETQYF,TGTGCCAGCAGCTTGACTAGCGGGAGGGTGGAGACCCAGTACTTC
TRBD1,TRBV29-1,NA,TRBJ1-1,CSVQGGGNTEAFF,TGCAGCGTCCAAGGGGGCGGGAACACTGAAGCTTTCTTT
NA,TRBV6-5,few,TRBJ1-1,CASSYRSGSSTEAFF,TGTGCCAGCAGTTATCGAAGCGGGTCGTCCACTGAAGCTTTCTTT
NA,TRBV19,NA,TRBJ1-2,CASSIDRPRGRGGYTF,TGTGCCAGTAGTATAGATCGGCCCAGGGGAAGGGGTGGCTACACCTTC
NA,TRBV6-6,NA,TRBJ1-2,CASLRPSTAREHGYTF,TGTGCCAGCCTTAGGCCGTCGACGGCCCGGGAACATGGCTACACCTTC
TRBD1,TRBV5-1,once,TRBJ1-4,CASRPGQGGNEKLFF,TGCGCCAGCAGACCCGGACAGGGAGGAAATGAAAAACTGTTTTTT
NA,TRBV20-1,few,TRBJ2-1,CSARLVNEQFF,TGCAGTGCGAGACTAGTCAATGAGCAGTTCTTC
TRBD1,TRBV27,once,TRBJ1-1,CASSLRVGREYRGTEAFF,TGTGCCAGCAGTTTACGAGTAGGACGCGAGTACAGGGGGACTGAAGCTTTCTTT
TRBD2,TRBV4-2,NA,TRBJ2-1,CASSHDSPGTSGANEQFF,TGTGCCAGCAGCCACGACTCCCCCGGGACTAGCGGGGCCAATGAGCAGTTCTTC
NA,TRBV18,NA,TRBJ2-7,CASSPPSRENYEQYF,TGTGCCAGCTCACCACCGAGCCGGGAAAACTACGAGCAGTACTTC
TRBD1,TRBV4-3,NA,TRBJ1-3,CASSQRTGLSGNTIYF,TGCGCCAGCAGCCAACGGACAGGGCTCTCTGGAAACACCATATATTTT
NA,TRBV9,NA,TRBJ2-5,CASSPDTQRTQYF,TGTGCCAGCAGCCCAGACACCCAGAGAACCCAGTACTTC
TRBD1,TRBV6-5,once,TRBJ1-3,CAIMDRAGNTIYF,TGTGCCATTATGGACAGGGCGGGAAACACCATATATTTT